What follows is one TCR beta chain and its context. Its matching antigen is unknown. CDR3 length: 14 residues. Germline V CDR1 and CDR2: MNHEY, SVGAGI. Trimming removed 5 bases from V and 10 bases from J; junction bases left unmatched: 11. The repertoire was sequenced with immunoSEQ multiplex PCR; TCRdb's copy has only in-frame clones and lacks some. The sample lists 150,000 to 250,000 clones, 55% to 85% seen once, with roughly 13% in the top ten. The data belong to a study of cytotoxic CD8 clonotypes in ibrutinib-treated CLL. Findings and limits, study-wide: Clonality correlated strongly with circulating CD8+ T cells and exceeded age-matched healthy donors at baseline. Clonality was elevated at ibrutinib response and had returned toward baseline at progression. Public clonotypes, found uncommonly, either contracted or stayed stable on treatment.

Roughly 2 micrograms of genomic DNA, which was extracted from cryopreserved PBMCs, served as the material used for the TCR beta libraries. The chain has TRBV6-5 and TRBJ2-1, with 7 bases matching TRBD2. The clonotype was recovered from a human donor with chronic lymphocytic leukemia. The specimen comprised PBMCs, sampled after 24 months of ibrutinib treatment. The CDR3 DNA sequence: TGTGCCAGCAGTCCGGCGGGAGCACCGGGGGAGCAGTTCTTC. Amino acid sequence: CASSPAGAPGEQFF.